These 23 T cell receptor beta chains share one sample of origin, sequenced in a study of cytomegalovirus exposure and HLA in healthy donors. In the PCR, 60 Vbeta and 13 Jbeta primers were used. Assay: immunoSEQ multiplex PCR; the TCRdb copy retains only in-frame clones and omits some. The table has 130,000 or so clones, roughly 79% seen once; the top ten hold 2% to 2.5%. The sequenced sample was PBMCs. All receptors derive from a woman aged 35 to 49 in good health and CMV-seronegative.

The V call is TRBV14, the J call TRBJ1-2; maybe TRBD1 (5 bases). Germline CDR1 reads SGHDN; CDR2 reads FVKESK. The V end lost 4 bases, the J end lost 6 bases, and 12 bases lay between the germline ends. The CDR3 runs 13 residues. CDR3 sequence (DNA): TGTGCCAGCAGCCGCGGGACCCCCCATGGCTACACCTTC. Translated: CASSRGTPHGYTF.

This clone was seen only a few times. The chain links TRBV4-1 to TRBJ2-7; D may be TRBD2 (5 bases). Per germline, CDR1 MGHRA and CDR2 YSYEKL. With 1 base removed from V and 3 bases from J, the gap between germline ends came to 7 bases. The CDR3 extends over 13 amino acids. DNA for the CDR3: TGCGCCAGCAGCCAAGGAGGGATCTACGAGCAGTACTTC. The encoded protein is CASSQGGIYEQYF.

V gene TRBV19 combines with J gene TRBJ1-1; D not certain. Germline V gene data show CDR1 as LNHDA and CDR2 as SQIVND (reference sequence). This CDR3 spans 14 amino acids. Trimming stripped 1 base from V and 2 bases from J, with 8 bases between. The CDR3 sequence: CASSIGRGNTEAFF. The CDR3 coding sequence is TGTGCCAGTAGTATAGGACGGGGTAACACTGAAGCTTTCTTT.

The V gene is TRBV11-3, the J gene TRBJ2-3, with D maybe TRBD2 (5 bases). The CDR3 spans 15 residues. Trimming removed 3 bases at V and 10 bases at J, with 20 bases between. Germline CDR1 is SGHNT and CDR2 is YENEEA. Written as DNA, the CDR3 is TGTGCCAGCAGCTTGGGCAGGACTGCGAGTGAGGCGCAGTATTTT. Its translation: CASSLGRTASEAQYF.

This chain joins TRBV15 and TRBJ1-1, with 7 bases matching TRBD1. Germline loops: CDR1 LNHNV, CDR2 YYDKDF (reference sequence). V was clipped by 1 base and J by 0 bases; unmatched bases: 8. The CDR3 is made up of 17 amino acids. This chain's CDR3 is CATSRGGDRVLNTEAFF. The CDR3 region has the DNA TGTGCCACCAGCAGAGGGGGAGACAGGGTCCTGAACACTGAAGCTTTCTTT.

The rearrangement links TRBV27 to TRBJ1-5; the D is unclear. Germline assignment: CDR1 MNHEY and CDR2 SMNVEV (reference sequence). Trimming took 0 bases from V and 4 from J, leaving 4 bases between them. The CDR3 extends over 13 amino acids. CDR3 loop: CASSLSPNQPQHF. In nucleotides, the CDR3 is TGTGCCAGCAGTTTATCTCCAAATCAGCCCCAGCATTTT.

A single count supports this clone. This chain links TRBV7-9 with TRBJ2-7; TRBD2 matches 9 bases. V gave up 2 bases and J gave up 0 bases; unmatched junction bases: 14. The CDR3 extends over 19 amino acids. The germline V gene encodes CDR1 SEHNR and CDR2 FQNEAQ (reference sequence). Written as DNA, the CDR3 is TGTGCCAGCAGCTTATCAGCGGCGGCTAGCGGGACCAGCTCCTACGAGCAGTACTTC. Translating gives CASSLSAAASGTSSYEQYF.

V usage is TRBV11-2 and J usage is TRBJ2-5, with TRBD2 identical over 9 bases. V lost 1 base to trimming and J lost 5 bases; unmatched junction nucleotides: 8. Germline lookup yields CDR1 SGHAT and CDR2 FQNNGV. The CDR3 is 16 residues long. CDR3 amino acids: CASSLGSSGGRETQYF. In DNA form, the CDR3 reads TGTGCCAGCAGCTTAGGCTCCAGCGGGGGGCGGGAGACCCAGTACTTC.

This clone was found once. V usage is TRBV5-1 and J usage is TRBJ2-3; 12 nucleotides match TRBD2. Germline trimming cut 3 bases from V and 2 bases from J; bases unmatched to any gene: 10. Germline V gene sequence: CDR1 SGHRS, CDR2 YFSETQ. The CDR3 spans 18 residues. The DNA for the CDR3 is TGCGCCAGCAGCTCCGGACTAGCGGGGACTCCTCTCACAGATACGCAGTATTTT. This translates into CASSSGLAGTPLTDTQYF.

V gene TRBV5-1 combines with J gene TRBJ1-1; 9 bases map to TRBD1. CDR3 length: 13 residues. Germline V gives CDR1 SGHRS, CDR2 YFSETQ. V trimming: 5 bases; J trimming: 4 bases; junction bases outside the gene matches: 3. In DNA form, the CDR3 reads TGCGCCAGCAGTTCGGACAGGGGCACTGAAGCTTTCTTT. It codes for CASSSDRGTEAFF.

This chain uses TRBV19 with TRBJ2-5; TRBD2 is a possible D gene (6 bases). The J call may be faulty, since TRBJ2-7 better matches the DNA end. There are 14 residues in the CDR3. Germline V CDR1 and CDR2: LNHDA, SQIVND (reference sequence). As DNA, the CDR3 is TGTGCCAGTAGAAGACACGGGGGTGCCTACGAGCAGTACTTC. Translation: CASRRHGGAYEQYF.

The rearrangement links TRBV6-1 to TRBJ2-3, with 8 bases lining up with TRBD2. The V gene's germline CDR1 is MNHNS and CDR2 SASEGT. The junction had 9 bases not matched to a gene; V was cut back by 6 bases and J by 4 bases. The CDR3 runs 15 residues. The CDR3, as DNA: TGTGCCAGCAGGGACAAGGCGGGGGGCCCAGATACGCAGTATTTT. This gives the protein CASRDKAGGPDTQYF.

The chain uses TRBV4-3 and TRBJ1-4; D gene uncertain. This CDR3 has 12 amino acids. Per germline, CDR1 LGHNA and CDR2 YSLEER. V gave up 0 bases and J gave up 10 bases, with 6 bases separating them. The CDR3 sequence: CASSQEPGKLFF. CDR3 DNA: TGCGCCAGCAGCCAAGAACCCGGAAAACTGTTTTTT.

This clone was observed a few times. The chain uses TRBV6-1 and TRBJ1-1, with 7 nucleotides matching TRBD1. This CDR3 is 13 amino acids long. Trimming took 4 bases from V and 6 from J; bases not matched to a gene: 5. The germline gives CDR1 MNHNS, CDR2 SASEGT. This CDR3 is CASSARTGSEAFF. In nucleotides, the CDR3 is TGTGCCAGCAGTGCCCGGACAGGATCTGAAGCTTTCTTT.

This rearrangement joins TRBV27 to TRBJ2-7, with 7 nucleotides matching TRBD1. The CDR3 is 15 residues long. Germline trimming cut 4 bases from V and 2 bases from J; bases unmatched to any gene: 8. Germline V lookup: CDR1 MNHEY, CDR2 SMNVEV (reference sequence). The CDR3 is CASSYTGDPTYEQYF. The CDR3 DNA sequence: TGTGCCAGCAGTTACACAGGGGATCCTACCTACGAGCAGTACTTC.

In DNA form, the CDR3 reads TGTGCCAGCAGCCGCTCAGGGGGCACTGAAGCTTTCTTT. Amino acids: CASSRSGGTEAFF. The chain has TRBV7-2 and TRBJ1-1; 7 nucleotides match TRBD1. The V and J ends lost 5 bases and 4 bases, in that order; junction bases with no gene match: 4. The CDR3 covers 13 residues. CDR1 SGHTA and CDR2 FQGNSA come from the germline V gene.

The V and J genes are TRBV4-1 and TRBJ1-1, with D possibly matching TRBD1 (5 bases). CDR1 and CDR2 (germline): MGHRA, YSYEKL. The CDR3 is 11 residues long. Trimming shortened V by 3 bases and J by 7 bases, and 6 bases separated the two germline ends. Here the CDR3 DNA reads TGCGCCAGCAGCCAGGGGGGTGAAGCTTTCTTT. It is translated as CASSQGGEAFF.

Here the CDR3 reads CASTINPGSQETQYF. In DNA, the CDR3 is TGCGCCAGCACCATTAACCCGGGGAGTCAAGAGACCCAGTACTTC. This chain links TRBV5-1 with TRBJ2-5; D possibly corresponds to TRBD2 (5 bases). Germline V gene lookup returns CDR1 SGHRS and CDR2 YFSETQ. The V and J ends lost 6 bases and 2 bases respectively, with 17 bases between them. CDR3 size: 15 residues. Full variable domain (outside the CDR3, taken from reference TRBV5-1 and TRBJ2-5): KAGVTQTPRYLIKTRGQQVTLSCSPISGHRSVSWYQQTPGQGLQFLFEYFSETQRNKGNFPGRFSGRQFSNSRSEMNVSTLELGDSALYLCASTINPGSQETQYFGPGTRLLVL.

The chain couples TRBV27 to TRBJ2-5; 9 nucleotides match TRBD1. The J call is in doubt because the DNA end fits TRBJ2-7 better. CDR1 is MNHEY and CDR2 is SMNVEV in the germline V gene (reference sequence). The CDR3 loop spans 15 amino acids. The CDR3 protein is CASSLSDRGFYEQYF. For the CDR3, the DNA is TGTGCCAGCAGTTTATCGGACAGGGGCTTTTACGAGCAGTACTTC.

The genes are TRBV10-3 and TRBJ1-2; 9 positions match TRBD1. This CDR3 spans 14 amino acids. Germline V gene data show CDR1 as ENHRY and CDR2 as SYGVKD. Trimming at V came to 5 bases and at J to 7 bases, leaving 8 bases not matched to a gene. CDR3 in amino acids: CAISSDRGIGGYTF. The CDR3 DNA reads as TGTGCCATCAGTAGCGACAGGGGGATAGGTGGCTACACCTTC.

This rearrangement joins TRBV30 to TRBJ2-1; TRBD2 aligns across 10 bases. From germline, CDR1 is GTSNPN and CDR2 SVGIG (reference sequence). The CDR3 has 14 residues. Unmatched junction bases numbered 5, after V lost 7 bases and J lost 2 bases. The chain's CDR3 is CALQAGGPYNEQFF. DNA for the CDR3: TGTGCCTTACAAGCGGGGGGGCCCTACAATGAGCAGTTCTTC.

This chain connects TRBV4-1 to TRBJ2-1, with TRBD2 as a possible D gene (6 bases). The CDR3 runs 17 residues. With 2 bases removed from V and 1 base from J, the gap between germline ends came to 15 bases. Germline CDR1 and CDR2: MGHRA and YSYEKL. CDR3 sequence: CASSQQLAGISYNEQFF. The CDR3 coding sequence is TGCGCCAGCAGCCAACAATTGGCGGGAATTTCCTACAATGAGCAGTTCTTC.

This chain links TRBV6-5 with TRBJ2-1; 8 bases map to TRBD2. With 3 bases clipped from V and 5 bases from J, the junction kept 6 bases outside the gene matches. Per the germline V gene, CDR1 is MNHEY and CDR2 is SVGAGI. The CDR3 is 15 residues long. CDR3 in DNA: TGTGCCAGCAGTTATGATTGGCGGGAGGACAATGAGCAGTTCTTC. Its protein product is CASSYDWREDNEQFF.